This TCR beta chain was observed in a study of T cells in tuberculosis. For the study at large: IGRA-negative adolescents, IGRA-positive adolescents with latent tuberculosis and adults with active tuberculosis formed this South African cohort.

Germline V gives CDR1 GTSNPN, CDR2 SVGIG (reference sequence). Trimming removed 1 base at V and 6 bases at J, with 15 bases between. The CDR3 runs 14 residues. Broader study findings: GEM motif frequencies gave about 70% accuracy; the GMM repertoire gave roughly 86%. Active tuberculosis patients had shorter CDR3-alpha; the beta difference was nonsignificant.

Each donor contributed around 100,000 T cells on average, unsorted. Profiled with immunoSEQ multiplex PCR; TCRdb holds only in-frame clones, not every one. The data hold 30,000 to 35,000 clones, with less than 95% observed a single time. As concerns this clone: What it binds is unknown.

The origin of this receptor is a donor between 5 and 29 years old with latent tuberculosis or without tuberculosis infection. Some clones in this sample may be carry-over from other donors' samples. What was sequenced was PBMCs. The V and J genes are TRBV30 and TRBJ1-2, with D perhaps TRBD1 (5 bases). DNA for the CDR3: TGTGCCTGGAGTGGTTGGGGGGTCGGAGATGGCTACACCTTC. This sequence encodes CAWSGWGVGDGYTF.